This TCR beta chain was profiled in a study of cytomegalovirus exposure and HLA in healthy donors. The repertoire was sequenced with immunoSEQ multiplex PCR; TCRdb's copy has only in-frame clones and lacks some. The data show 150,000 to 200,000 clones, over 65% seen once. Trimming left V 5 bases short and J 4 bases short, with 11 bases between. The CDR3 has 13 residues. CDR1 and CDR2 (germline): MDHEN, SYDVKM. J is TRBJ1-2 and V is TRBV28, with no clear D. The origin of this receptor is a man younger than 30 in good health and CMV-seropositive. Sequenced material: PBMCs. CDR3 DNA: TGTGCCAGCAGTACGCCATCGGTCTATGGCTACACCTTC. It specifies CASSTPSVYGYTF.